A selection of T cell receptor beta chains follows, all from one sample in a study of T cells in Graves' hyperthyroidism and ophthalmopathy. MiXCR, run by TCRdb on the multiplex PCR reads, gives a single entry per CDR3 protein. This sample has approximately 220,000 distinct CDR3 sequences, with 15% to 20% found just once. Sample: blood. These receptors all stem from a middle-aged man with Graves' hyperthyroidism. The CDR3 runs from the conserved cysteine through the conserved F or W. The D gene is left open where the match is weak. Clone size is stated in some rows and not others, as once, few, many or a class when expanded.

v_call: TRBV6-1; j_call: TRBJ2-5; clone_size: many; d_call: NA; cdr3_aa: CASSSGGGAGVLETQYF; cdr3_nt: TGTGCCAGCAGTTCAGGGGGGGGAGCGGGAGTTTTAGAGACCCAGTACTTC
v_call: TRBV28; j_call: TRBJ2-5; clone_size: few; d_call: NA; cdr3_aa: CASSLSYQETQYF; cdr3_nt: TGTGCCAGCAGTTTATCGTACCAAGAGACCCAGTACTTC
v_call: TRBV7-2; j_call: TRBJ2-7; clone_size: many; d_call: NA; cdr3_aa: CASSSRLTSSYEQYF; cdr3_nt: TGTGCCAGCAGCTCCCGACTGACTAGCTCCTACGAGCAGTACTTC
v_call: TRBV12-3/TRBV12-4; j_call: TRBJ2-7; clone_size: many; d_call: TRBD1; cdr3_aa: CASSSTGTGSYEQYF; cdr3_nt: TGTGCCAGCAGTTCAACCGGGACAGGGTCGTACGAGCAGTACTTC
v_call: TRBV20-1; j_call: TRBJ1-5; clone_size: once; d_call: NA; cdr3_aa: CSAERTRSAQPQHF; cdr3_nt: TGCAGTGCTGAGAGGACCCGATCGGCTCAGCCCCAGCATTTT
v_call: TRBV15; j_call: TRBJ2-1; clone_size: few; d_call: NA; cdr3_aa: CATSRERGEQFF; cdr3_nt: TGTGCCACCAGCAGAGAACGTGGTGAGCAGTTCTTC
v_call: TRBV3-1; j_call: TRBJ2-7; clone_size: many; d_call: NA; cdr3_aa: CASSQDSGGWEQYF; cdr3_nt: TGTGCCAGCAGCCAAGATTCAGGGGGGTGGGAGCAGTACTTC
v_call: TRBV24-1; j_call: TRBJ2-1; clone_size: once; d_call: NA; cdr3_aa: CATSDLRVYNNEQFF; cdr3_nt: TGTGCCACCAGTGATTTGCGGGTATACAACAATGAGCAGTTCTTC
v_call: TRBV18; j_call: TRBJ2-7; clone_size: NA; d_call: NA; cdr3_aa: CASSPPGTDEQYF; cdr3_nt: TGTGCCAGCTCACCACCTGGGACGGACGAGCAGTACTTC
v_call: TRBV6-1; j_call: TRBJ1-1; clone_size: many; d_call: NA; cdr3_aa: CANSDRMNTEAFF; cdr3_nt: TGTGCCAATTCCGACAGGATGAACACTGAAGCTTTCTTT
v_call: TRBV19; j_call: TRBJ1-5; clone_size: few; d_call: NA; cdr3_aa: CASSGGGRTAHQPQHF; cdr3_nt: TGTGCCAGTAGTGGGGGGGGCCGGACAGCCCATCAGCCCCAGCATTTT
v_call: TRBV5-1; j_call: TRBJ2-5; clone_size: many; d_call: NA; cdr3_aa: CASSQRNPGPNPGTQYF; cdr3_nt: TGCGCCAGCAGCCAACGCAACCCAGGTCCCAACCCAGGGACCCAGTACTTC
v_call: TRBV28; j_call: TRBJ2-1; clone_size: many; d_call: NA; cdr3_aa: CASRPAIADEQFF; cdr3_nt: TGTGCCAGCAGGCCCGCGATTGCCGATGAGCAGTTCTTC
v_call: TRBV28; j_call: TRBJ2-7; clone_size: many; d_call: TRBD2; cdr3_aa: CASQGAAGGQGVEQYF; cdr3_nt: TGTGCCAGCCAGGGAGCAGCGGGGGGGCAAGGAGTCGAGCAGTACTTC
v_call: TRBV29-1; j_call: TRBJ1-1; clone_size: few; d_call: NA; cdr3_aa: CSVEDQRFGAWGNTEAFF; cdr3_nt: TGCAGCGTTGAAGATCAGAGATTCGGGGCCTGGGGGAACACTGAAGCTTTCTTT
v_call: TRBV18; j_call: TRBJ2-2; clone_size: many; d_call: TRBD1; cdr3_aa: CASSPGQTRTAGELFF; cdr3_nt: TGTGCCAGCTCACCGGGACAGACCCGAACCGCCGGGGAGCTGTTTTTT
v_call: TRBV20-1; j_call: TRBJ2-7; clone_size: many; d_call: TRBD1; cdr3_aa: CSAVPGQGVYEQYF; cdr3_nt: TGCAGTGCTGTACCGGGACAGGGGGTTTACGAGCAGTACTTC
v_call: TRBV5-8; j_call: TRBJ2-7; clone_size: many; d_call: NA; cdr3_aa: CASSGDMTSYEQYF; cdr3_nt: TGTGCCAGCAGCGGGGACATGACCTCCTACGAGCAGTACTTC
v_call: TRBV4-2; j_call: TRBJ1-5; clone_size: few; d_call: NA; cdr3_aa: CASSQDGTGGQPQHF; cdr3_nt: TGTGCCAGCAGCCAAGATGGGACGGGCGGTCAGCCCCAGCATTTT
v_call: TRBV20-1; j_call: TRBJ1-6; clone_size: few; d_call: TRBD1; cdr3_aa: CSARDSDRGFSYNSPLHF; cdr3_nt: TGCAGTGCTAGAGATTCGGACAGGGGATTCTCCTATAATTCACCCCTCCACTTT
v_call: TRBV29-1; j_call: TRBJ2-2; clone_size: NA; d_call: NA; cdr3_aa: CSVQPARQSGTGELFF; cdr3_nt: TGCAGCGTCCAACCCGCCCGACAGTCGGGCACCGGGGAGCTGTTTTTT
v_call: TRBV11-3; j_call: TRBJ1-1; clone_size: NA; d_call: NA; cdr3_aa: CASSQSTEAFF; cdr3_nt: TGTGCCAGCAGCCAAAGCACTGAAGCTTTCTTT